This T cell receptor (beta chain) was retrieved from a study of T-cell memory formation after mild COVID-19. The study, taken as a whole, reports: A second wave expanding day 15 to 37 was CD4+-biased; contracting clones were balanced. Shrinking CD4+ clones resided mostly in CM and EM, and CD8+ ones in EMRA. SARS-CoV-2 specificity was not confirmed for second-wave clones peaking on day 37.

A remark on this clonotype: The target antigen is unknown.

UMIs and sample barcodes were carried by the TCR alpha and TCR beta cDNA libraries that 5'RACE produced using constant-segment primers. TCRdb itself ran the 5' RACE reads through MiXCR, one entry per CDR3 protein. The sample contains 120,000 or so distinct CDR3 sequences, roughly 6% of which appear only once. V dropped 5 bases and J dropped 3; count of bases not matched to a gene: 3. The germline CDR1 and CDR2 sequences are MNHEY and SMNVEV (reference sequence). The CDR3 has 13 amino acids. This clonotype was sampled from an adult woman who had mild COVID-19 (a few samples of this study predate the infection). Cell type and time point are not known. The chain recombines TRBV27 with TRBJ2-7; TRBD2 matches at 8 bases. Input material: PBMCs or a T cell subset sorted from them (not recorded which). The CDR3 coding sequence is TGTGCCAGCAGTGGGGGGACTAGCTACGAGCAGTACTTC. Encoded protein: CASSGGTSYEQYF.